Below, 14 T cell receptor beta chains from the same sample are listed, as sequenced in a study of blood T cells in healthy people across ages. A second PCR of roughly 7 to 11 cycles used a sample-barcoded 5' primer and a J-beta primer mix. TCRdb reprocessed the 5' RACE reads with MiXCR, giving one entry per CDR3 protein. The sample includes approximately 680,000 distinct CDR3 sequences, roughly 32% of them seen just once. The sample was blood. The receptors here all came from a woman of 80 years or more in good health.

This clonotype was seen ten or more times. In DNA form, the CDR3 reads TGCAGTGTGGGGTACTCTGGCTACACCTTC. This sequence encodes CSVGYSGYTF. V usage is TRBV20-1 and J usage is TRBJ1-2; unclear D gene. CDR3 length equals 10 residues. Germline V CDR1 and CDR2: DFQATT, SNEGSKA (reference sequence). V was pared by 7 bases and J by 7 bases, with 10 bases between.

This clonotype was recorded many times. The rearrangement links TRBV13 to TRBJ2-7; D is unclear. Trimming left V 3 bases short and J 6 bases short, with 9 bases between. The CDR3 runs 12 residues. Germline V gives CDR1 PRHDT, CDR2 FYEKMQ (reference sequence). The CDR3 region has the DNA TGTGCCAGCAGCTTTTCCGGAACCGAGCAGTACTTC. Its protein is CASSFSGTEQYF.

This clonotype was seen at least ten times. CDR3 coding DNA: TGTGCCAGCAGCTTGGACAGGGGATTCGGGGCCAAAAACATTCAGTACTTC. It yields the protein CASSLDRGFGAKNIQYF. This chain joins TRBV5-6 and TRBJ2-4; 7 bases match TRBD1. Per germline, CDR1 SGHDT and CDR2 YYEEEE. The CDR3 has 17 amino acids. V gave up 0 bases and J gave up 1 base; unmatched junction bases: 7.

This sequence joins TRBV20-1 and TRBJ1-2; D gene unclear. The CDR3 has 11 amino acids. V was pared by 5 bases and J by 4 bases, with 8 bases between. Per germline, CDR1 DFQATT and CDR2 SNEGSKA (reference sequence). The CDR3 loop reads CSASTVYGYTF. The DNA for the CDR3 is TGCAGTGCTTCGACGGTCTATGGCTACACCTTC.

J is TRBJ1-5 and V is TRBV7-2; D uncertain. The CDR3 runs to 14 residues. Per the germline V gene, CDR1 is SGHTA and CDR2 is FQGNSA. The V end lost 1 base, the J end lost 7 bases, and 11 bases lay between the germline ends. The CDR3 reads CASSLGHGGQPQHF. The CDR3 DNA reads as TGTGCCAGCAGCTTAGGCCACGGAGGGCAGCCCCAGCATTTT.

The table lists this clonotype with many counts. This chain connects TRBV12-3 or TRBV12-4 to TRBJ2-3; 10 bases match TRBD2. J gave up 6 bases and V 7 bases, and 10 bases lay outside the gene matches. This CDR3 has 15 residues. The DNA of the CDR3 is TGTGCCAGCACCCCGAGCGGGGGGGCCGGGGATACGCAGTATTTT. This sequence encodes CASTPSGGAGDTQYF.

This clonotype showed up many times. V usage is TRBV6-4 and J usage is TRBJ2-4; TRBD2 agrees at 8 bases. The CDR3 consists of 17 residues. The V and J ends lost 11 bases and 8 bases, in that order; junction bases with no gene match: 23. Germline values: CDR1 MRHNA, CDR2 SNTAGT. CDR3 residues: CAPGGVGRTSELDIQYF. The CDR3 DNA reads TGTGCCCCCGGGGGGGTTGGAAGGACATCCGAATTGGACATTCAGTACTTC.

A few counts support this clonotype. The V gene is TRBV20-1, the J gene TRBJ2-4; D is unclear. V was trimmed by 0 bases and J by 4 bases, leaving 13 bases between them. CDR3 length: 15 residues. Germline V gene lookup returns CDR1 DFQATT and CDR2 SNEGSKA (reference sequence). CDR3 in amino acids: CSARDSKAVKNIQYF. As DNA, the CDR3 is TGCAGTGCTAGAGATTCTAAGGCAGTAAAAAACATTCAGTACTTC.

This clonotype was seen more than once but under ten times. The V and J genes are TRBV19 and TRBJ2-5; 8 nucleotides agree with TRBD2. The CDR3 covers 14 residues. J gave up 11 bases and V 4 bases, and 12 bases lay outside the gene matches. Germline V gene data show CDR1 as LNHDA and CDR2 as SQIVND (reference sequence). The CDR3 here is CASSNRGGHEEQYF. CDR3 DNA sequence: TGTGCCAGTAGTAACCGGGGGGGCCACGAAGAGCAGTACTTC.

This clonotype was counted many times. CDR3 protein: CASTQGLRADTQYF. In DNA, the CDR3 is TGTGCCAGCACCCAGGGCTTAAGGGCAGATACGCAGTATTTT. The rearrangement links TRBV7-8 to TRBJ2-3; possibly TRBD1 for D (5 bases). CDR3 length: 14 residues. Germline V gives CDR1 SGHVS, CDR2 FQNEAQ. The germline V and J ends were trimmed by 7 bases and 4 bases, with 15 bases remaining between them.

This chain links TRBV20-1 with TRBJ2-5; 9 bases are shared with TRBD1. The DNA end favors TRBJ2-7, so the J call may be wrong. The CDR3 is 18 amino acids. Germline V CDR1 and CDR2: DFQATT, SNEGSKA (reference sequence). CDR3 sequence (DNA): TGCAGTGCTAGAGTTCCCTTCTCCCCAGGCGGGACAGGGAACGAGCAGTACTTC. Amino acid sequence: CSARVPFSPGGTGNEQYF.

With respect to this clonotype: Possible read error: a much larger clone is one base away. Because it lacks the conserved phenylalanine or tryptophan at the end, this CDR3 is likely a read error. The V gene is TRBV6-1, the J gene TRBJ2-3; no reliable D call. Trimming removed 7 bases at V and 4 bases at J, with 9 bases between. The CDR3 has 12 residues. Germline V gives CDR1 MNHNS, CDR2 SASEGT. This chain's CDR3 is CASTILADTQYL. As DNA, the CDR3 is TGTGCCAGCACGATCCTAGCAGATACGCAGTATTTG.

This clonotype was observed at least ten times. This chain connects TRBV7-9 to TRBJ2-7; TRBD1 matches at 7 bases. Germline trimming cut 5 bases from V and 4 bases from J; bases unmatched to any gene: 14. Germline V CDR1 and CDR2: SEHNR, FQNEAQ (reference sequence). The CDR3 is made up of 16 amino acids. CDR3 coding DNA: TGTGCCAGCAGCCGCGACAGGGTGTCCCCCCAATACGAGCAGTACTTC. Protein product: CASSRDRVSPQYEQYF.

At least ten counts were recorded for this clonotype. The rearrangement links TRBV7-9 to TRBJ2-3, with a tentative D call TRBD2 (6 bases). CDR1 and CDR2 from the germline V gene are SEHNR and FQNEAQ (reference sequence). The CDR3 has 15 residues. The V end lost 5 bases, the J end lost 6 bases, and 18 bases lay between the germline ends. CDR3 protein: CASSISGDRADTQYF. CDR3 nucleotide sequence: TGTGCCAGCAGCATATCGGGGGACCGCGCCGATACGCAGTATTTT.